These 25 T cell receptor beta chains were sequenced from one sample in a study of shared clonotypes between healthy human individuals (dated by TCRdb to 2018 to 2021). Library preparation was by the immunoSEQ multiplex PCR assay. TCRdb mirrors the immuneACCESS table, restricted to in-frame sequences. Some clones are absent from its copies; in checked studies, under half trace to an unresolved V gene, and the reason for the others is unknown. This sample comprises hundreds of thousands of clones, over 65% of them detected only once. The ten largest clones take up over 1.5% of the sample. Sequencing used memory CD4+ T cells sorted from blood. Explained via the paper, the cell subset or site label denotes: CD45RA-negative fraction. These TCRs come from a woman aged 25 to 39 in good health.

The J gene is TRBJ1-2, the V gene TRBV6-6, with 8 nucleotides matching TRBD1. J gave up 7 bases and V 0 bases, and 7 bases lay outside the gene matches. The germline V gene encodes CDR1 MNHNY and CDR2 SVGAGI (reference sequence). The CDR3 loop spans 15 amino acids. CDR3 protein: CASSYSTGEAGGYTF. Here the CDR3 DNA reads TGTGCCAGCAGTTACTCGACAGGGGAAGCAGGTGGCTACACCTTC.

The rearrangement joins TRBV29-1 to TRBJ2-1; TRBD2 aligns across 7 bases. This CDR3 region has 13 residues. V lost 4 bases, J lost 9 bases, and 9 bases stayed unmatched. CDR1 and CDR2 from the germline V gene are SQVTM and ANQGSEA. This CDR3 is CSVAPSGIGEQFF. The CDR3 DNA reads TGCAGCGTTGCCCCTAGCGGCATTGGTGAGCAGTTCTTC.

The chain has TRBV11-2 and TRBJ2-1; D not resolved. V gave up 2 bases and J gave up 0 bases, with 8 bases separating them. The CDR3 is made up of 15 amino acids. The V gene's germline CDR1 is SGHAT and CDR2 FQNNGV. The chain's CDR3 is CASSLRVGSYNEQFF. In nucleotides, the CDR3 is TGTGCCAGCAGCTTAAGAGTGGGCTCCTACAATGAGCAGTTCTTC.

This sequence joins TRBV5-8 and TRBJ2-7; the match to TRBD1 covers 7 bases. Per germline, CDR1 SGHTS and CDR2 YDEGEE. The V segment lost 4 bases and the J segment 0 bases; nucleotides outside the gene matches: 7. The CDR3 is made up of 15 amino acids. CDR3 in amino acids: CASSGRDRGSYEQYF. In nucleotides, the CDR3 is TGTGCCAGCAGCGGCCGGGACAGAGGCTCCTACGAGCAGTACTTC.

This rearrangement joins TRBV6-1 to TRBJ1-5; D unresolved. This CDR3 is built from 14 residues. Per germline, CDR1 MNHNS and CDR2 SASEGT. The V end was cut by 4 bases, the J end by 1 base, with 8 bases between. The DNA for the CDR3 is TGTGCCAGCAGTGGAGGCAAGAGCAATCAGCCCCAGCATTTT. Translating it yields CASSGGKSNQPQHF.

V is TRBV19 and J is TRBJ2-2; 9 positions match TRBD1. The CDR3 has 15 amino acids. Unmatched junction bases numbered 6, after V lost 7 bases and J lost 3 bases. Looked up from germline, CDR1 is LNHDA and CDR2 is SQIVND (reference sequence). DNA of the CDR3: TGTGCCAGTAAACCGGACAGGGGCCACACCGGGGAGCTGTTTTTT. Protein product: CASKPDRGHTGELFF. The full variable domain, rest sourced from reference TRBV19 and TRBJ2-2, is DGGITQSPKYLFRKEGQNVTLSCEQNLNHDAMYWYRQDPGQGLRLIYYSQIVNDFQKGDIAEGYSVSREKKESFPLTVTSAQKNPTAFYLCASKPDRGHTGELFFGEGSRLTVL.

The rearrangement uses TRBV5-1 and TRBJ1-3; no definite D call. This CDR3 region has 16 residues. From germline, CDR1 is SGHRS and CDR2 YFSETQ. Trimming shortened V by 0 bases and J by 0 bases, and 10 bases separated the two germline ends. Here the CDR3 reads CASSLGALSSGNTIYF. DNA for the CDR3: TGCGCCAGCAGCTTGGGGGCCCTGAGCTCTGGAAACACCATATATTTT.

The rearrangement uses TRBV5-4 and TRBJ2-2; tentative D call: TRBD1 (6 bases). Germline CDR1 and CDR2: SGHNT and YYREEE (reference sequence). The CDR3 consists of 15 residues. Trimming removed 2 bases from V and 0 bases from J, with 8 bases in between. CDR3 coding DNA: TGTGCCAGCAGCTTAAGGGGGTCGAACACCGGGGAGCTGTTTTTT. Its translation: CASSLRGSNTGELFF. The whole variable domain, remainder taken from reference TRBV5-4 and TRBJ2-2, is ETGVTQSPTHLIKTRGQQVTLRCSSQSGHNTVSWYQQALGQGPQFIFQYYREEENGRGNFPPRFSGLQFPNYSSELNVNALELDDSALYLCASSLRGSNTGELFFGEGSRLTVL.

The chain employs TRBV5-1 and TRBJ1-1, with D perhaps TRBD1 (5 bases). The CDR3 covers 16 residues. Between the trimmed V and J ends, which lost 4 bases and 5 bases, there was a span of 21 bases. The germline gives CDR1 SGHRS, CDR2 YFSETQ. The CDR3 nucleotides read TGCGCCAGCAGCGGAATCCGGGACGGCGCTCAGACTGAAGCTTTCTTT. Translation: CASSGIRDGAQTEAFF.

This clone was counted between two and nine times. This chain joins TRBV29-1 and TRBJ2-3; TRBD2 matches at 8 bases. Germline loops: CDR1 SQVTM, CDR2 ANQGSEA. J gave up 6 bases and V 1 base, and 9 bases lay outside the gene matches. This CDR3 region has 15 residues. The CDR3 nucleotides read TGCAGCGTTGAAGGAACAGCGGGAGACTCTGATACGCAGTATTTT. Amino acid sequence: CSVEGTAGDSDTQYF.

This clone was found many times. V usage is TRBV12-5 and J usage is TRBJ2-5; TRBD2 matches 8 bases. The CDR3 runs 14 residues. V was pared by 4 bases and J by 5 bases, with 6 bases of the junction left unmatched. Per germline, CDR1 LGHNT and CDR2 FRNRAP. CDR3 nucleotide sequence: TGTGCTAGTGGTTCAGGACTAGCCCCCGAGACCCAGTACTTC. This sequence encodes CASGSGLAPETQYF.

The chain employs TRBV28 and TRBJ2-3; tentatively, D is TRBD2 (7 bases). The CDR3 sequence is 15 residues long. Germline V gene lookup returns CDR1 MDHEN and CDR2 SYDVKM. The germline V and J ends were trimmed by 3 bases and 3 bases, with 13 bases remaining between them. The CDR3 bases are TGTGCCAGCAGTTTTGAGAGCGGGACAACAGATACGCAGTATTTT. Translation: CASSFESGTTDTQYF. The full variable domain, in which reference TRBV28 and TRBJ2-3 provide the parts outside the CDR3, is DVKVTQSSRYLVKRTGEKVFLECVQDMDHENMFWYRQDPGLGLRLIYFSYDVKMKEKGDIPEGYSVSREKKERFSLILESASTNQTSMYLCASSFESGTTDTQYFGPGTRLTVL.

This clone was recorded only once. The chain combines TRBV28 with TRBJ1-2; D is undetermined. This CDR3 has 16 residues. Trimming shortened V by 4 bases and J by 0 bases, and 15 bases separated the two germline ends. Germline V lookup: CDR1 MDHEN, CDR2 SYDVKM. CDR3 region: CASSSPPTYSNYGYTF. CDR3 DNA sequence: TGTGCCAGCAGTTCCCCTCCGACGTATTCTAACTATGGCTACACCTTC.

Note on this clone: A far bigger clonotype differs at one base, so this is likely a read error. Other DNA sequences in this specimen translate into the identical CDR3. The chain joins TRBV6-5 to TRBJ2-7, with D perhaps TRBD2 (6 bases). Germline loops: CDR1 MNHEY, CDR2 SVGAGI. V was pared by 2 bases and J by 4 bases, with 15 bases between. This CDR3 has 15 amino acids. This CDR3 reads CASSYTGGLGYEQYF. For the CDR3, the DNA is TGTGCCAGCAGTTACACCGGGGGTCTAGGTTACGAGCAGTACTTC.

The chain is built from TRBV28 and TRBJ1-5, with D perhaps TRBD1 (5 bases). V was pared by 3 bases and J by 0 bases, with 12 bases between. Germline-derived CDR1 and CDR2 are MDHEN and SYDVKM. The CDR3 spans 16 residues. As DNA, the CDR3 is TGTGCCAGCAGTTTTTTGGGACGGAGTAGCAATCAGCCCCAGCATTTT. It is translated as CASSFLGRSSNQPQHF.

The CDR3 DNA reads as TGTGCCAGCACTCAGGGACAGGGGTCCACTGAAGCTTTCTTT. Translated, it gives CASTQGQGSTEAFF. This sequence joins TRBV2 and TRBJ1-1; 10 nucleotides agree with TRBD1. This CDR3 contains 14 residues. With 7 bases clipped from V and 4 bases from J, the junction kept 6 bases outside the gene matches. In germline, CDR1 is SNHLY, CDR2 FYNNEI. The full variable domain, completed using reference TRBV2 and TRBJ1-1, is EPEVTQTPSHQVTQMGQEVILRCVPISNHLYFYWYRQILGQKVEFLVSFYNNEISEKSEIFDDQFSVERPDGSNFTLKIRSTKLEDSAMYFCASTQGQGSTEAFFGQGTRLTVV.

This clone appeared a single time. This chain uses TRBV5-1 with TRBJ2-2, with 9 bases identical to TRBD2. The CDR3 totals 18 residues. CDR1 and CDR2 (germline): SGHRS, YFSETQ. Unmatched junction bases numbered 14, after V lost 4 bases and J lost 4 bases. CDR3 coding DNA: TGCGCCAGCAGCGGAGTCGCGGGAGGGCCGTTGAGCACCGGGGAGCTGTTTTTT. It yields the protein CASSGVAGGPLSTGELFF.

The gene calls are TRBV7-2 and TRBJ2-1, with 11 bases fitting TRBD2. CDR3 length: 20 amino acids. CDR1 is SGHTA, CDR2 FQGNSA, per germline. V lost 0 bases and J lost 0; bases outside the gene matches: 10. CDR3 bases: TGTGCCAGCAGCTTAGCGCTGGGACTAGCGGACTCAAGCTCCTACAATGAGCAGTTCTTC. Translation: CASSLALGLADSSSYNEQFF.

The table lists this clone with many counts. The DNA of the CDR3 is TGTGCCAGCAGTTTGACCGCATATAGCAATCAGCCCCAGCATTTT. It is translated as CASSLTAYSNQPQHF. This chain uses TRBV6-5 with TRBJ1-5; D gene ambiguous. CDR1 MNHEY and CDR2 SVGAGI come from the germline V gene. V lost 4 bases to trimming and J lost 0 bases, with 10 bases between them. This CDR3 contains 15 residues.

The genes are TRBV28 and TRBJ1-2; D is possibly TRBD1 (6 bases). Germline values: CDR1 MDHEN, CDR2 SYDVKM. V lost 5 bases, J lost 7 bases, and 20 bases lay in between. This CDR3 spans 15 amino acids. CDR3 region: CASSDSGGRRVGYTF. The CDR3 coding sequence is TGTGCCAGCAGTGACAGCGGGGGCCGGAGGGTTGGCTACACCTTC.

The J gene is TRBJ2-2, the V gene TRBV6-1; D assignment may be TRBD1 or TRBD2 (5 bases each). V lost 7 bases and J lost 6, with 12 bases in between. The germline V gene has CDR1 MNHNS and CDR2 SASEGT. The length of the CDR3 is 13 residues. The CDR3 protein is CASMGPNAGELFF. The CDR3 DNA is TGTGCCAGCATGGGACCCAACGCCGGGGAGCTGTTTTTT.

The genes are TRBV28 and TRBJ2-7; TRBD1 matches 11 bases. The V segment lost 8 bases and the J segment 2 bases; nucleotides outside the gene matches: 14. The CDR3 length is 17 residues. Per the germline V gene, CDR1 is MDHEN and CDR2 is SYDVKM. CDR3 bases: TGTGCCAGCGCAGGACAGGGGGCTAGGGGGTCCCCCTACGAGCAGTACTTC. Residues: CASAGQGARGSPYEQYF.

The chain is built from TRBV5-1 and TRBJ2-1; D not resolved. CDR1 and CDR2 from the germline V gene are SGHRS and YFSETQ. The CDR3 sequence is 16 residues long. V lost 4 bases and J 2 bases, leaving 16 bases between the germline ends. This CDR3 reads CASSPLSPGTYNEQFF. CDR3 DNA sequence: TGCGCCAGCAGCCCTCTTTCGCCCGGAACCTACAATGAGCAGTTCTTC.

The table lists this clone with a count of one. The chain has TRBV10-3 and TRBJ1-1; 8 bases align to TRBD1. CDR1 and CDR2 (germline): ENHRY, SYGVKD. The CDR3 is 13 amino acids. Unmatched junction bases numbered 5, after V lost 10 bases and J lost 1 base. CDR3 DNA: TGTGCCACAAAGGGACAGGCGAACACTGAAGCTTTCTTT. It yields the protein CATKGQANTEAFF.

The gene calls are TRBV2 and TRBJ2-1; D call uncertain. Trimming took 4 bases from V and 14 from J, leaving 9 bases between them. Germline CDR1 SNHLY, CDR2 FYNNEI. CDR3 size: 10 residues. The CDR3 reads CASSGAWKFF. DNA of the CDR3: TGTGCCAGCAGTGGAGCCTGGAAGTTCTTC. The whole variable domain, filled in from reference TRBV2 and TRBJ2-1, reads EPEVTQTPSHQVTQMGQEVILRCVPISNHLYFYWYRQILGQKVEFLVSFYNNEISEKSEIFDDQFSVERPDGSNFTLKIRSTKLEDSAMYFCASSGAWKFFGPGTRLTVL.